This TCR beta chain was obtained from a study of OX40 agonist ivuxolimab in advanced cancers. The wider study: An anti-OX40 (CD134) antibody with agonistic activity, ivuxolimab, was administered to patients.

Repertoires were generated with immunoSEQ multiplex PCR, while TCRdb's copy carries only in-frame clones and drops some. Found here are 90,000 to 100,000 clones, around 90% of them singletons; the top ten hold roughly 0.77%. Study findings and constraints: Relative to CD4+, CD8+ T cells held more expanded clones on average.

As for this clone: Its specificity is unknown.

V lost 3 bases and J lost 8; bases outside the gene matches: 5. Germline assignment: CDR1 SGHDT and CDR2 YYEEEE. The CDR3 covers 15 residues. Sequencing was performed on CD4+ or CD8+ T cells sorted from blood, taken in a trial of the OX40 agonist ivuxolimab. The chain carries TRBV5-6 and TRBJ2-1; TRBD2 aligns across 13 bases. The receptor's source is an adult with an advanced solid tumor such as melanoma, head and neck, liver or kidney cancer. CDR3 nucleotides: TGTGCCAGCAGCTGGGGGACTAGCGGGGATTATGAGCAGTTCTTC. It codes for CASSWGTSGDYEQFF.